This T cell receptor (beta chain) derives from a study of T cells after yellow fever vaccination (dated by TCRdb to 2018 to 2020). About the full investigation: Libraries from fractions with low cell numbers were prepared with the SMART-Seq v4 Ultra Low Input RNA kit. Two healthy male donors, one aged 18 to 30 and one aged 30 to 39 years, were included in the cohort. To follow T-cell clones before and after both primary and booster YFV17D yellow fever vaccination, bulk TCR alpha and beta repertoires underwent longitudinal sequencing. Blood samples were taken at several timepoints before and after primary and secondary immunization, and bulk PBMC replicates and cell subsets were isolated.

Synthesis of TCR cDNA relied on 5'RACE template switching, a step that introduced a universal primer site along with unique molecular identifiers. Priming for cDNA synthesis came from both the TCR alpha and TCR beta constant segments. Library amplification used two PCR steps, and the second PCR step added sample barcodes and sequencing adapters. Sequencing of the libraries was done on either Illumina HiSeq 2500 (2x100 bp) or NovaSeq (2x150 bp). The original methods were these. Reads were demultiplexed and collapsed into UMI consensus sequences with MIGEC, and V(D)J alignment was performed with MiXCR. Using edgeR on replicate PBMC samples, clonotypes were called vaccine-responding if FDR was below 0.01 and the log2 fold change was above 5 up to day 15. Each bulk clonotype received a CD4 or CD8 identity based on whether the sequenced CD4 or CD8 repertoire contained that clonotype at higher abundance. TCRdb reprocessing: public reads trimmed at Q25 with fastp, clones called with MiXCR, in-frame beta chains kept. Each CDR3 protein gets just one entry, which takes the most common genes and DNA from the rows behind it. It is TCRdb's table, rather than the study itself, that gives the V and J calls and clone size. This sample holds around 610,000 distinct CDR3 sequences; approximately 13% were observed only once. The ten most abundant clones make up about 14% of the sample.

This specimen's treatment or condition label, per the study, means: live attenuated yellow fever vaccine strain. Two biological replicates of bulk PBMCs were collected at each blood-draw timepoint. A standard Ficoll-Paque protocol was used to isolate PBMCs from peripheral blood. RNA was extracted with TriZol from bulk PBMCs, CD4 and CD8 fractions, and dextramer-positive and dextramer-negative fractions. In the case of this clonotype: Its cognate antigen has yet to be identified. No much larger clone exists at a distance of one base, and base qualities are not known.

On the study overall, not on this receptor specifically: Because abundant contaminating clonotypes from the bulk population could be contained in FACS-sorted repertoires, computational filtering was required. A small share of clonotypes was detected in both CD4 and CD8 compartments, with the overlap likely arising from convergent recombination. Only two donors were included in the study, so the extent to which the findings can be generalized is limited. After the booster, most clones that had expanded after primary vaccination were detected again (around 95% of CD4 and around nine tenths of CD8), suggesting broad maintenance of memory. Compared with the primary T-cell response, the secondary T-cell response was weaker but faster, peaking on day 5 rather than day 15.

This TCR was sampled from a man aged 25-40 years who received the YFV17D yellow fever vaccine. Material: PBMCs, obtained on the day of the yellow fever booster vaccination.

In nucleotide form, the sequence is TGTGCCAGCAGATCAGTTGGGCGAACACAAGAGACCCAGTACTTC. This codes for CASRSVGRTQETQYF. The rearrangement combines TRBV6-1 with TRBJ2-5; the D gene identity is not certain. The V end loses 6 bases and the J end loses 2 bases, and a stretch of 16 bases separates them. From a lookup of the germline V gene, CDR1 and CDR2 are MNHNS and SASEGT. From its cysteine to its phenylalanine, the CDR3 spans 15 amino acids. Just the 45-base CDR3 DNA is kept, in frame starting at base 1.